This T cell receptor beta chain was recorded in a study of graft-versus-host responses after intestinal transplantation. Whole-study context: Every recipient underwent anti-thymocyte globulin induction, then tacrolimus and steroids for two to three years.

CDR1 MNHEY and CDR2 SMNVEV come from the germline V gene (reference sequence). The CDR3 length is 18 residues. After removal of 3 bases from V and 3 bases from J, the junction contained 9 bases not matched to a gene. Only in-frame clones appear in the TCRdb table, and some are missing; sequencing was by immunoSEQ multiplex PCR. The table shows 99,000 or so clones, with under 95% occurring only once. As concerns this clone: Antigen unknown.

Here the sequenced sample was unstimulated CD8+ T cells sorted from spleen or lymph node cells, taken before transplant. The sequence derives from a human donor who was the organ donor for an intestinal transplant. V gene TRBV27 combines with J gene TRBJ2-5; 14 bases are shared with TRBD2. The CDR3 sequence: CASSFSGLAGVVEETQYF. The CDR3 nucleotides are TGTGCCAGCAGTTTTTCGGGACTAGCGGGAGTAGTCGAAGAGACCCAGTACTTC.